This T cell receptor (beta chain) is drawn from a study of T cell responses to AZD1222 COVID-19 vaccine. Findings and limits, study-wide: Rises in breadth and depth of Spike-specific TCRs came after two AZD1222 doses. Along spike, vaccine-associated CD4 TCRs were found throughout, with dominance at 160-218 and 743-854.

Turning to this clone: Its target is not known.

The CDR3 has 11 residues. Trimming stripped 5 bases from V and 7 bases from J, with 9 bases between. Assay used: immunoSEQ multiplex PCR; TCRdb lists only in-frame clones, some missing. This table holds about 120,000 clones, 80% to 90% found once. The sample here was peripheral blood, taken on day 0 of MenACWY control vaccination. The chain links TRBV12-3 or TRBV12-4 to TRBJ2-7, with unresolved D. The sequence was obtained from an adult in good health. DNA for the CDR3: TGTGCCAGCAGTCTCCATAGGGAGCAGTACTTC. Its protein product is CASSLHREQYF.